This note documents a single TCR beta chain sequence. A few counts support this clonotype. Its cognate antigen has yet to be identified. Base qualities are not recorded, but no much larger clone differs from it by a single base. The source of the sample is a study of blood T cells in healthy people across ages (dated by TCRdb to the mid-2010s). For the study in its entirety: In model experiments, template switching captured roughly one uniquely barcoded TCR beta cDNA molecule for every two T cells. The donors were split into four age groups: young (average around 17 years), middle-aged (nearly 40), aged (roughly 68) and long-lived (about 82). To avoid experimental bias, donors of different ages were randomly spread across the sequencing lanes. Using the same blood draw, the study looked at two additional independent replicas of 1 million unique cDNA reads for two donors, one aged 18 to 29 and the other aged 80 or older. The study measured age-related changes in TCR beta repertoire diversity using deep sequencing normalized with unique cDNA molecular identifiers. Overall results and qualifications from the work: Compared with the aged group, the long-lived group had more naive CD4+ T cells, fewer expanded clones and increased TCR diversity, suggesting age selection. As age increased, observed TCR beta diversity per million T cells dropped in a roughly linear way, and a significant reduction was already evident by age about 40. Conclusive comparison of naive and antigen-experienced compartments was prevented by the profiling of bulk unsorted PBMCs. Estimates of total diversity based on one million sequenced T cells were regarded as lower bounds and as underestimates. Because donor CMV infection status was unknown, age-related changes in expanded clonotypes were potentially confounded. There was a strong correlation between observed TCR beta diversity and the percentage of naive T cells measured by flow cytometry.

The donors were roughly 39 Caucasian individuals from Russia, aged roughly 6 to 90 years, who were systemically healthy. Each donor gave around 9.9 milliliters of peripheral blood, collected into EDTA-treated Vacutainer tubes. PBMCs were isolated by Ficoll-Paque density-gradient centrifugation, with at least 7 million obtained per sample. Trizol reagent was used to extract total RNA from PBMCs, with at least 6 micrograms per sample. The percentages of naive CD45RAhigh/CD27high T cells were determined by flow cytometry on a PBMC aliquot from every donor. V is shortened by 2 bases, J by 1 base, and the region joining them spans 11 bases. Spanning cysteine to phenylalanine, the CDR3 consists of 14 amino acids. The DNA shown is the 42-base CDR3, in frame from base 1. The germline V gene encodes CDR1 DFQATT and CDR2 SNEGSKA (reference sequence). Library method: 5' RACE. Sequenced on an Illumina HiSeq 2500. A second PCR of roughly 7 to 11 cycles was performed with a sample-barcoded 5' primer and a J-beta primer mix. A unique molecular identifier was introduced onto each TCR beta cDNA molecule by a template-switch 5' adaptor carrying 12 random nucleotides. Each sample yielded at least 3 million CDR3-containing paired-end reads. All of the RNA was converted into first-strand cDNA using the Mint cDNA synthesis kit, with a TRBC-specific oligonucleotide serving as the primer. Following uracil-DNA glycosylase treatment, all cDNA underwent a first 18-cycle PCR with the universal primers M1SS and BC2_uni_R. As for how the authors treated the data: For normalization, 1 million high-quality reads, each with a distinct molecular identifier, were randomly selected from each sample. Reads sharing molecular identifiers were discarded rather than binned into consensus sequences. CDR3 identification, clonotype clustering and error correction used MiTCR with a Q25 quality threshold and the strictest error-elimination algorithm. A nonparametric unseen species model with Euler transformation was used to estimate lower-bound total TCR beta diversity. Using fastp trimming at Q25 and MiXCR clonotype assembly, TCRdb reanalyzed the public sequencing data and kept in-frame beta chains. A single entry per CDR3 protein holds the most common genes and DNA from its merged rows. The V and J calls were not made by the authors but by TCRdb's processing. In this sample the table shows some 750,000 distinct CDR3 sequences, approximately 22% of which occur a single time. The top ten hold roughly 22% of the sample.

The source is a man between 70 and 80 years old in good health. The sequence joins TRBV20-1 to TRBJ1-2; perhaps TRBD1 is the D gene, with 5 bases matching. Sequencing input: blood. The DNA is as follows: TGCAGTGCTAGAAGGGGCAGGGTTAACTATGGCTACACCTTC. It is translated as CSARRGRVNYGYTF.